What follows are 7 T cell receptor beta chains derived from one specimen sequenced in a study of T-cell memory formation after mild COVID-19. MiXCR, applied by TCRdb to the 5' RACE reads, yields one record per CDR3 protein. The table lists about 130,000 distinct CDR3 sequences, about a sixth of them singletons. Sequencing was done on a sample of PBMCs or a T cell subset sorted from them (not recorded which). The source is an adult woman who had mild COVID-19 (a few samples of this study predate the infection). Cell type and time point are not known.

This clonotype was counted between two and nine times. CDR3 amino acids: CSAWGQSKNTIYF. The CDR3 DNA sequence: TGCAGTGCTTGGGGACAGTCCAAAAACACCATATATTTT. V and J are TRBV20-1 and TRBJ1-3; 7 bases align to TRBD1. The CDR3 loop spans 13 amino acids. Germline V gene data show CDR1 as DFQATT and CDR2 as SNEGSKA (reference sequence). The junction had 7 bases not matched to a gene; V was cut back by 5 bases and J by 6 bases.

The chain recombines TRBV27 with TRBJ2-5; the match to TRBD2 covers 10 bases. CDR3 length: 19 residues. V lost 5 bases and J lost 0; bases outside the gene matches: 15. CDR1 is MNHEY, CDR2 SMNVEV, per germline (reference sequence). In DNA form, the CDR3 reads TGTGCCAGCAGTCCCCGACGGACTAGCGGAGGAGGGTACCAAGAGACCCAGTACTTC. Its translation: CASSPRRTSGGGYQETQYF.

This clonotype appeared many times. The CDR3: CASSLQGAVYNEQFF. In DNA, the CDR3 is TGTGCCAGCAGTTTACAGGGGGCGGTCTACAATGAGCAGTTCTTC. This chain connects TRBV27 to TRBJ2-1, with TRBD1 identical over 8 bases. CDR1 and CDR2 (germline): MNHEY, SMNVEV (reference sequence). The CDR3 totals 15 residues. V was clipped by 2 bases and J by 3 bases; unmatched bases: 3.

The CDR3 here is CASSLDRNQPQHF. The CDR3 DNA reads as TGCGCCAGCAGCTTGGACCGCAATCAGCCCCAGCATTTT. The rearrangement links TRBV5-1 to TRBJ1-5; no clear D gene. The V end lost 0 bases, the J end lost 2 bases, and 3 bases lay between the germline ends. The germline gives CDR1 SGHRS, CDR2 YFSETQ. This CDR3 spans 13 amino acids. The whole variable domain, remainder taken from reference TRBV5-1 and TRBJ1-5, is KAGVTQTPRYLIKTRGQQVTLSCSPISGHRSVSWYQQTPGQGLQFLFEYFSETQRNKGNFPGRFSGRQFSNSRSEMNVSTLELGDSALYLCASSLDRNQPQHFGDGTRLSIL.

The V gene is TRBV7-8, the J gene TRBJ2-2; TRBD1 agrees at 9 bases. CDR1 and CDR2 from the germline V gene are SGHVS and FQNEAQ. V was clipped by 6 bases and J by 4 bases; unmatched bases: 3. The CDR3 extends over 14 amino acids. The CDR3 protein is CASSWTGATGELFF. CDR3 nucleotide sequence: TGTGCCAGCAGTTGGACAGGGGCCACCGGGGAGCTGTTTTTT.

The chain employs TRBV5-1 and TRBJ2-3, with 12 bases fitting TRBD1. V lost 4 bases to trimming and J lost 4 bases; unmatched junction nucleotides: 7. CDR1 is SGHRS, CDR2 YFSETQ, per germline. This CDR3 contains 16 residues. The chain's CDR3 is CASSTGTGGMADTQYF. In DNA, the CDR3 is TGCGCCAGCAGCACCGGGACAGGGGGCATGGCAGATACGCAGTATTTT.

The chain recombines TRBV7-2 with TRBJ2-7, with D possibly matching TRBD2 (6 bases). The CDR3 is 15 amino acids. In germline, CDR1 is SGHTA, CDR2 FQGNSA. Trimming took 1 base from V and 3 from J, leaving 13 bases between them. The CDR3 is CASSLDGLSYYEQYF. CDR3 DNA sequence: TGTGCCAGCAGCTTAGACGGACTATCCTACTACGAGCAGTACTTC.